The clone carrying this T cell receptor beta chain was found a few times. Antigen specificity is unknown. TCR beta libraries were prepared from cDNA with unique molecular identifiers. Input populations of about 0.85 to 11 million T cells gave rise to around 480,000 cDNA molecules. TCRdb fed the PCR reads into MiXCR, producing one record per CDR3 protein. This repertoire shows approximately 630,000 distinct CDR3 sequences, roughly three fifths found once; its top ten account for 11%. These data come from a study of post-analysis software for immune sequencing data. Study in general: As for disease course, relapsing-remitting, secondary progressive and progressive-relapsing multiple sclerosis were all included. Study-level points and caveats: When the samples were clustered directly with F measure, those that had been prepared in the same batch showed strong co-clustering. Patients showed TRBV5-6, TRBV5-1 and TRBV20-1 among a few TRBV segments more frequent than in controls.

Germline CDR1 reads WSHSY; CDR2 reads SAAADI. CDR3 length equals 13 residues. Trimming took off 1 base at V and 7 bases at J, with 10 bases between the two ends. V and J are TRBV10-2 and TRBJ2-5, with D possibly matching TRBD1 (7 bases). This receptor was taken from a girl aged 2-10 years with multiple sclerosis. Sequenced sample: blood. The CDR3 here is CASSEWQGGTQYF. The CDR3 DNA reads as TGCGCCAGCAGTGAGTGGCAGGGGGGGACCCAGTACTTC.